This TCR beta chain was observed in a study of cytomegalovirus exposure and HLA in healthy donors. Findings and caveats of the study: An analysis that came later showed most CMV-associated TCR beta chains appearing HLA-restricted. Roughly uniform sequencing depth across donors was assumed, possibly incorrectly.

Germline values: CDR1 SGHVS, CDR2 FNYEAQ. J was trimmed by 1 base and V by 5 bases; bases with no gene match: 14. This CDR3 is built from 19 residues. In the case of this clone: Its antigen is as yet unknown.

Nominally healthy donors provided the samples, though records likely missed some immune exposures. The PCR used 60 Vbeta and 13 Jbeta primers. TCRdb keeps only in-frame clones here, not all; method: immunoSEQ multiplex PCR. The table has roughly 97,000 clones, around 85% seen once. Sequenced sample: PBMCs. This receptor was taken from a man in his forties in good health and CMV-seropositive. V and J are TRBV7-6 and TRBJ1-1; 12 bases fit TRBD1. The CDR3 DNA sequence: TGTGCCAGCAGCCCCATAGGGGGGACAGGGGGCGTTGGGAACACTGAAGCTTTCTTT. This encodes CASSPIGGTGGVGNTEAFF.